The text below deals with one T cell receptor (beta chain). A much bigger clone sits one base away, suggesting this may be a read error. The sample's time point: sample taken at primary tumor resection. CDR1 is DFQATT and CDR2 is SNEGSKA in the germline V gene (reference sequence). V shed 6 bases, J shed 4 bases, and the junction held 5 bases outside the gene matches. This CDR3 region has 13 residues. The record originates from a study of spatial heterogeneity in lung cancer. TCRdb re-derived calls from the 5' RACE reads in MiXCR, one entry per CDR3 protein. This table holds around 63,000 distinct CDR3 sequences, approximately 6% found once.

V is TRBV20-1 and J is TRBJ1-1; 10 nucleotides line up with TRBD1. The specimen was PBMCs, collected at surgery. The receptor comes from a female donor with early-stage non-small cell lung cancer. CDR3 DNA sequence: TGCAGTGCCGGGGGACAGGGGAGCACTGAAGCTTTCTTT. This translates into CSAGGQGSTEAFF.